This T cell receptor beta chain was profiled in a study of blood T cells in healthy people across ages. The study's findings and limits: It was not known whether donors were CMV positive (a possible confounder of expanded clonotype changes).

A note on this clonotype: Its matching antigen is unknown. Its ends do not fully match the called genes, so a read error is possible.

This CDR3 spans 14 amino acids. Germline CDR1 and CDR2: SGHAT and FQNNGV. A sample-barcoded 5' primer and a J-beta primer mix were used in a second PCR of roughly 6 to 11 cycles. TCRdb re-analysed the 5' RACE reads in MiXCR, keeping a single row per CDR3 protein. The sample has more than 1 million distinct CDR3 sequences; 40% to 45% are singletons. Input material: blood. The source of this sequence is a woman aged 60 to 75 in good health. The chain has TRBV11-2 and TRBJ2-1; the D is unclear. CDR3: CASSLGRHYNEQFF. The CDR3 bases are TGTGCCAGCAGCTTAGGTAGACACTACAACGAGCAGTTCTTC.